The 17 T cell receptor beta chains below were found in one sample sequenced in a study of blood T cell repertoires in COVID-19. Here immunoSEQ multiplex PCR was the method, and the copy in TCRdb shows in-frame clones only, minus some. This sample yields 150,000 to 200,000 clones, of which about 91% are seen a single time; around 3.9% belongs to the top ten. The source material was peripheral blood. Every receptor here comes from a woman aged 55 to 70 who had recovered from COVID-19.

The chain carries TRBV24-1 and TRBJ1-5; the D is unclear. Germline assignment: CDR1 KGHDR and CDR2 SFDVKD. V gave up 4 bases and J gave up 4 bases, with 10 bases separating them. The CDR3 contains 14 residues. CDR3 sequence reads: CATSDWAENQPQHF. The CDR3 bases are TGTGCCACCAGTGACTGGGCAGAGAATCAGCCCCAGCATTTT.

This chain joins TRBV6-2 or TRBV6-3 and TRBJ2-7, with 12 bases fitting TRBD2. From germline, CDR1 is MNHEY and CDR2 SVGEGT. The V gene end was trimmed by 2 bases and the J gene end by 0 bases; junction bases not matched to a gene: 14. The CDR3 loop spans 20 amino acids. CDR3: CASSYPSSGGAFRNSYEQYF. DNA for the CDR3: TGTGCCAGCAGTTACCCCTCTAGCGGGGGGGCCTTTAGGAACTCCTACGAGCAGTACTTC.

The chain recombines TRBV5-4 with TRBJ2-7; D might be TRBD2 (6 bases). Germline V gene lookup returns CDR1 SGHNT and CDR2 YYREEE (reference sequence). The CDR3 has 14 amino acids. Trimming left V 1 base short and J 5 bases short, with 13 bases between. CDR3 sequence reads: CASSLSRGVDEQYF. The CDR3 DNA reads TGTGCCAGCAGCTTGTCGCGGGGTGTCGACGAGCAGTACTTC.

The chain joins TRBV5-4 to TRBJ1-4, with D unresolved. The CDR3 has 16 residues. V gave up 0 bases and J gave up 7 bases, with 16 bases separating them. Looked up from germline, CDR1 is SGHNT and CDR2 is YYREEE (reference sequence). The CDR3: CASSLAENGVGEKLFF. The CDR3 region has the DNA TGTGCCAGCAGCTTGGCCGAGAACGGAGTTGGTGAAAAACTGTTTTTT.

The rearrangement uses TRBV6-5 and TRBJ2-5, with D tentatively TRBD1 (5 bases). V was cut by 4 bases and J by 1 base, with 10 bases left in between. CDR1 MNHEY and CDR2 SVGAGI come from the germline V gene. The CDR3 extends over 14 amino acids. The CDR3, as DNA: TGTGCCAGCAGTTTTCAGGGAAGCCAAGAGACCCAGTACTTC. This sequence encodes CASSFQGSQETQYF.

The DNA for the CDR3 is TGTGCCAGCAGCGATTTAGCAATGGGCTACACCTTC. Translating it yields CASSDLAMGYTF. This rearrangement joins TRBV12-3 or TRBV12-4 to TRBJ1-2; no clear D. The CDR3 sequence is 12 residues long. Trimming took off 6 bases at V and 8 bases at J, with 13 bases between the two ends.

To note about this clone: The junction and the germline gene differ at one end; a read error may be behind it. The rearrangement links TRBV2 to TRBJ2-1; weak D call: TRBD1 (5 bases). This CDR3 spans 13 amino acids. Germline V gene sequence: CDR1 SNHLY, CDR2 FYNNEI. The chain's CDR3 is CASRDTSDNEQFF. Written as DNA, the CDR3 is TGTGCCAGCAGGGACACCTCCGACAATGAGCAGTTCTTC.

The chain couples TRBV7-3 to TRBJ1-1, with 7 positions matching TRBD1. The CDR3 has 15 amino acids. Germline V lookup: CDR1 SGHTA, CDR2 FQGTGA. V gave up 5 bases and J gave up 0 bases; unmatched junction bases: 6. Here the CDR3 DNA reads TGTGCCAGCAGCATCGACAGGGTTATGAACACTGAAGCTTTCTTT. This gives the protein CASSIDRVMNTEAFF.

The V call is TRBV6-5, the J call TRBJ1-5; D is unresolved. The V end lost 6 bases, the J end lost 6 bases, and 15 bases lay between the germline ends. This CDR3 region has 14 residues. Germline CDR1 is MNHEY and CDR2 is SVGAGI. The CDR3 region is CASSQTPEGQPQHF. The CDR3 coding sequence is TGTGCCAGCAGCCAGACCCCGGAGGGTCAGCCCCAGCATTTT.

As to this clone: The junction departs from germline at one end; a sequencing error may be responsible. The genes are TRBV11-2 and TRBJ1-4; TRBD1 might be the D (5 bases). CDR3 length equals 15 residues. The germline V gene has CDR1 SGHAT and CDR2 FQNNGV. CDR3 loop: CASSLGEGVWEKLFF. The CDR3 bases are TGTGCCAGCAGTTTAGGGGAGGGCGTTTGGGAAAAACTGTTTTTT.

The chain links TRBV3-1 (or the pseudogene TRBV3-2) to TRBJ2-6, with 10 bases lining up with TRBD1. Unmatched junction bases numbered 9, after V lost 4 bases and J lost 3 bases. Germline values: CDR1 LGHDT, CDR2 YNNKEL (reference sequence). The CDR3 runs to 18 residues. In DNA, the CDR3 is TGTGCCAGCAGCCCCGAACCGGGACAGGGGAGTGGGGCCAACGTCCTGACTTTC. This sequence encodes CASSPEPGQGSGANVLTF.

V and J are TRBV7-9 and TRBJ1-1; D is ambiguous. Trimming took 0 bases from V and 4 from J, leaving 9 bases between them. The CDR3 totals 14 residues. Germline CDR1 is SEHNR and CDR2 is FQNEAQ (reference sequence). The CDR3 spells CASSLAYEATEAFF. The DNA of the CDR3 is TGTGCCAGCAGCTTAGCGTATGAGGCCACTGAAGCTTTCTTT.

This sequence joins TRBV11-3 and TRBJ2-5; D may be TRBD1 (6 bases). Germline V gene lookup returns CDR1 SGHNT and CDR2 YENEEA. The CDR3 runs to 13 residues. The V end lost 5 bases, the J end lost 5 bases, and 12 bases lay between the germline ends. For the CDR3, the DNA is TGTGCCAGCAGCCTCACAGGGACGGAGACCCAGTACTTC. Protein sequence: CASSLTGTETQYF.

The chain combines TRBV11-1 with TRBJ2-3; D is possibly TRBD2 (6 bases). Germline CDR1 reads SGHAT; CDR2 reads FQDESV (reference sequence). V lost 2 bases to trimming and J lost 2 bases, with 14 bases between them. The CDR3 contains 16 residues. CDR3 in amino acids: CASSLSRGRLTDTQYF. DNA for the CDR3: TGTGCCAGCAGCTTATCGCGGGGAAGACTCACAGATACGCAGTATTTT.

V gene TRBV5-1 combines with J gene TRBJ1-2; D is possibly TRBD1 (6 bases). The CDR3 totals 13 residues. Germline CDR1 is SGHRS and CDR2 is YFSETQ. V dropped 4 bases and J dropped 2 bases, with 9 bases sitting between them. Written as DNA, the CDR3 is TGCGCCAGCAGCGAGGACAGCAACTATGGCTACACCTTC. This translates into CASSEDSNYGYTF.

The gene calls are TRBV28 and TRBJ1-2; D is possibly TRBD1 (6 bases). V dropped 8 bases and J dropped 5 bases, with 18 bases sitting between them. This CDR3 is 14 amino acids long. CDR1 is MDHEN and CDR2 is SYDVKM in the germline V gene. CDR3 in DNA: TGTGCCAGCCTAGGGGGTTTGACCCTATATGGCTACACCTTC. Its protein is CASLGGLTLYGYTF.

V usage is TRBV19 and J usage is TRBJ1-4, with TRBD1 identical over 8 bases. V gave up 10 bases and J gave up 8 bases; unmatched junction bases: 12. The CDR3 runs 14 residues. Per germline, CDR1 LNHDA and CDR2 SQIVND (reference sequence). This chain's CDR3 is CATLAQGASEKLFF. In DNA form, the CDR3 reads TGTGCCACCCTGGCTCAGGGGGCATCAGAAAAACTGTTTTTT. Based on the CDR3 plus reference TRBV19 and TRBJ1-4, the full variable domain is DGGITQSPKYLFRKEGQNVTLSCEQNLNHDAMYWYRQDPGQGLRLIYYSQIVNDFQKGDIAEGYSVSREKKESFPLTVTSAQKNPTAFYLCATLAQGASEKLFFGSGTQLSVL.